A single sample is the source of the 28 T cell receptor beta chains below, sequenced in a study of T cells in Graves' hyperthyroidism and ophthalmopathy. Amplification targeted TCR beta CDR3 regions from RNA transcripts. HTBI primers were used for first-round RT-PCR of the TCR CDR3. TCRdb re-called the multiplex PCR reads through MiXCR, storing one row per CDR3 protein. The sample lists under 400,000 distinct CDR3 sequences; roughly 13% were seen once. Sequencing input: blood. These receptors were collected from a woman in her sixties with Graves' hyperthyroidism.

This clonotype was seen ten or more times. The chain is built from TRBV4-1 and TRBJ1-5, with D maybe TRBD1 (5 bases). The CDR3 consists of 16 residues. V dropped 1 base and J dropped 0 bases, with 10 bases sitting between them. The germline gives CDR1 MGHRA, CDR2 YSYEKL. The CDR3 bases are TGCGCCAGCAGCCAAGGGGCAGGGATTAGCAATCAGCCCCAGCATTTT. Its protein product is CASSQGAGISNQPQHF.

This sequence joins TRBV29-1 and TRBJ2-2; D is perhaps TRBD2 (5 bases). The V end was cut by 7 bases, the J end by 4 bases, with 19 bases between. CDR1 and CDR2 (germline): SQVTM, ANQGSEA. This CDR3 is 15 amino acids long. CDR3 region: CSAQESGSGTGELFF. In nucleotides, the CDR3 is TGCAGCGCCCAAGAGTCGGGGAGCGGCACCGGGGAGCTGTTTTTT.

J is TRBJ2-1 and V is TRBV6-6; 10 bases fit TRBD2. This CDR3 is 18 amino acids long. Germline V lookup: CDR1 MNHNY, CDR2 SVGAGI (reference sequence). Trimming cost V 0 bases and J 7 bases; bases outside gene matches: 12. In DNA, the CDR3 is TGTGCCAGCAGTTACTCCCTAGCGGGAGCTACCCCTTCTAATGAGCAGTTCTTC. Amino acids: CASSYSLAGATPSNEQFF.

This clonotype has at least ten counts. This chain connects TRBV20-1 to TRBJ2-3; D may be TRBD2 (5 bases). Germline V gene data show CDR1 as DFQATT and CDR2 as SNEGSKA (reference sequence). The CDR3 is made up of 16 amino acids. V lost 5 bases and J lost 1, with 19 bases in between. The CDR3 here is CSAPGWTVSRTDTQYF. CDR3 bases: TGCAGTGCTCCAGGTTGGACTGTCTCGCGCACAGATACGCAGTATTTT.

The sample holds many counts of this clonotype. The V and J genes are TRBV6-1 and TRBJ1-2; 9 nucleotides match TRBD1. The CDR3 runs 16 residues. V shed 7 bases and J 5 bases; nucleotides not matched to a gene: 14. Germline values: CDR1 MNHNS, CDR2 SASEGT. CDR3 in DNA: TGTGCCAGCACCGCGCGGGAGGACAGGGGAGGATATGGCTACACCTTC. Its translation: CASTAREDRGGYGYTF.

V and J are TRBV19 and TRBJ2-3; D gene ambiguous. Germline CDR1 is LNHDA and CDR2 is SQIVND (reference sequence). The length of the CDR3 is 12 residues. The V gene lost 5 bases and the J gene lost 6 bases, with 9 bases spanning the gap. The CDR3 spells CASSFPGDTQYF. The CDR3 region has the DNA TGTGCCAGTAGTTTCCCCGGCGATACGCAGTATTTT.

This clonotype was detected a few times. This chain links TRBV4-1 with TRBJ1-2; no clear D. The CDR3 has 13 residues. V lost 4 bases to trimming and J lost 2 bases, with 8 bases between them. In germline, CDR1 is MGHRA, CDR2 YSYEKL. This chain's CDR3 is CASSRNTNYGYTF. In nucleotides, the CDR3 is TGCGCCAGCAGCCGGAACACCAACTATGGCTACACCTTC.

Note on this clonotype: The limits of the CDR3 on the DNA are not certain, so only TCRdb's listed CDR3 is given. The CDR3 spells CASSQANRDVFGEAFF. The J gene is TRBJ1-1, the V gene TRBV4-1; the D call TRBD1 from the table was never checked on the DNA. The CDR3 has 16 amino acids, counting both end residues. CDR1 and CDR2 from the germline V gene are MGHRA and YSYEKL.

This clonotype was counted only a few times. DNA of the CDR3: TGTGCCAGCAGCCCCGCGACACTCTCTCAACCCCTCCACTTT. It encodes CASSPATLSQPLHF. The gene calls are TRBV14 and TRBJ1-6; D is unresolved. Trimming removed 4 bases at V and 12 bases at J, with 16 bases between. This CDR3 contains 14 residues. Germline V gene data show CDR1 as SGHDN and CDR2 as FVKESK.

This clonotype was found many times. The CDR3 sequence is CASSSAGTGTYEQYF. CDR3 nucleotide sequence: TGCGCCAGCAGCTCAGCCGGGACAGGGACCTACGAGCAGTACTTC. The chain links TRBV5-1 to TRBJ2-7; 9 nucleotides line up with TRBD1. Germline loops: CDR1 SGHRS, CDR2 YFSETQ. The V segment lost 3 bases and the J segment 2 bases; nucleotides outside the gene matches: 6. This CDR3 spans 15 amino acids.

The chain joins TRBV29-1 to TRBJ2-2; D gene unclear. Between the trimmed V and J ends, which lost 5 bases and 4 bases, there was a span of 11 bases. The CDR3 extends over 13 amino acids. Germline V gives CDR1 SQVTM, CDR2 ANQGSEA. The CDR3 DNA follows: TGCAGCGTTAAGCCCGCCGGCACCGGGGAGCTGTTTTTT. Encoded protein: CSVKPAGTGELFF.

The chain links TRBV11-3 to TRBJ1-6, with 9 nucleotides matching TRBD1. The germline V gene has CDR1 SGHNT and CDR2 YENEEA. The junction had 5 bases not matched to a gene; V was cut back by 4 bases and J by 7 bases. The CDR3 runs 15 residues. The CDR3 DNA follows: TGTGCCAGCAGCTCGGGACAGGGAAGGAATTCACCCCTCCACTTT. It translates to CASSSGQGRNSPLHF.

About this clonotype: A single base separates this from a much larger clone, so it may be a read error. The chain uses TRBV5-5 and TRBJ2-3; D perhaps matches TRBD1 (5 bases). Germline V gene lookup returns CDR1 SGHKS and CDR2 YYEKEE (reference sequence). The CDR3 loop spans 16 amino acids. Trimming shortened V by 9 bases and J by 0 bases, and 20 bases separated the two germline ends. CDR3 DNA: TGTGCCAACAACCATGGGGCATTCGGAAGCACAGATACGCAGTATTTT. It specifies CANNHGAFGSTDTQYF.

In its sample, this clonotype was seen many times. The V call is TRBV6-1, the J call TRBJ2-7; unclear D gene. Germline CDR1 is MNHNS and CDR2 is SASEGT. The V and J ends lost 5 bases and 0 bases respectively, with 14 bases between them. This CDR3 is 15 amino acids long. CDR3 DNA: TGTGCCAGCAGTCTGGGCTTGGAGAGCTCCTACGAGCAGTACTTC. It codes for CASSLGLESSYEQYF.

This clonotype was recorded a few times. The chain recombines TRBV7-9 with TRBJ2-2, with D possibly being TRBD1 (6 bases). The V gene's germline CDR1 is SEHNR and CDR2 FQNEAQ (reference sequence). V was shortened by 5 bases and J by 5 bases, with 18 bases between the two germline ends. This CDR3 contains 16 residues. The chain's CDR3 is CASSPIGRGRTGELFF. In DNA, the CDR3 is TGTGCCAGCAGCCCAATAGGCAGGGGAAGAACCGGGGAGCTGTTTTTT.

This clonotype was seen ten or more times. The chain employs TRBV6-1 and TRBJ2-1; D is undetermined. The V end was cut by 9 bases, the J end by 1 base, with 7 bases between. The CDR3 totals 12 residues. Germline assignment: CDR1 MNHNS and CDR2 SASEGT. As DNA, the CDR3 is TGTGCCAGTCGTTTGTCCTACAATGAGCAGTTCTTC. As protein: CASRLSYNEQFF.

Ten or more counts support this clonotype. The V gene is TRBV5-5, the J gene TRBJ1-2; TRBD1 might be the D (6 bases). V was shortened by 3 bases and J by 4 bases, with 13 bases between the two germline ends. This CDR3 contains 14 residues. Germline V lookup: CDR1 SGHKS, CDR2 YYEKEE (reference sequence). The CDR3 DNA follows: TGTGCCAGCAGCTATTCAGGGGTAGGCTATGGCTACACCTTC. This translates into CASSYSGVGYGYTF.

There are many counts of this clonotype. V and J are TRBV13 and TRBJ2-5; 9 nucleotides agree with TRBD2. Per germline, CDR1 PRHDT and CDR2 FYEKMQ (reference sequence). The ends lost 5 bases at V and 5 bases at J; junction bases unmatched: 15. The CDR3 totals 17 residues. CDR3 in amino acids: CASSPGGSGSLGETQYF. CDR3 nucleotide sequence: TGTGCCAGCAGCCCTGGGGGTAGCGGGAGTCTGGGGGAGACCCAGTACTTC.

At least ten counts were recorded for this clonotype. In DNA form, the CDR3 reads TGTGCCAGCAGCCGCAGGGCGGAGGACACTGAAGCTTTCTTT. Translating gives CASSRRAEDTEAFF. This chain links TRBV3-1 with TRBJ1-1; D might be TRBD1 (5 bases). Germline lookup yields CDR1 LGHDT and CDR2 YNNKEL (reference sequence). This CDR3 has 14 amino acids. V was trimmed by 4 bases and J by 3 bases, leaving 12 bases between them.

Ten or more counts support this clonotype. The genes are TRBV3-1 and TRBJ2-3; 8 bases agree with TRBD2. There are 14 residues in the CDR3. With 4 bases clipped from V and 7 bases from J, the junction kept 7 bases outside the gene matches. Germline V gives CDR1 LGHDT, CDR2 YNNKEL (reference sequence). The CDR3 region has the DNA TGTGCCAGCAGCCCCGGGACTAGTCCAAATACGCAGTATTTT. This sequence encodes CASSPGTSPNTQYF.

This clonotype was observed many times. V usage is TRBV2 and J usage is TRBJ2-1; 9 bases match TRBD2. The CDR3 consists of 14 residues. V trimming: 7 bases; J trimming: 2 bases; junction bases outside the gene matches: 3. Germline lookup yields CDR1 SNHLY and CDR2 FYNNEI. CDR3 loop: CASNLAGTYNEQFF. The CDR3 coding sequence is TGTGCCAGCAATCTAGCGGGGACCTACAATGAGCAGTTCTTC.

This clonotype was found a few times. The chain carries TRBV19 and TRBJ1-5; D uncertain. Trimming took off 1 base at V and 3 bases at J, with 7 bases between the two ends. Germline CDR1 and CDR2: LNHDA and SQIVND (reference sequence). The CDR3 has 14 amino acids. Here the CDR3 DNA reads TGTGCCAGTAGTATAGCAGGCTCCAATCAGCCCCAGCATTTT. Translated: CASSIAGSNQPQHF.

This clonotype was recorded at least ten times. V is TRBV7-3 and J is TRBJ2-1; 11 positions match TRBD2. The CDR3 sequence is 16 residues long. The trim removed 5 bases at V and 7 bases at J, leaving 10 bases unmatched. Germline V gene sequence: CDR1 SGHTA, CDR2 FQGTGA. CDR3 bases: TGTGCCAGCAGCACCGTCGGGACTAGCGGAATAAATGAGCAGTTCTTC. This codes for CASSTVGTSGINEQFF.

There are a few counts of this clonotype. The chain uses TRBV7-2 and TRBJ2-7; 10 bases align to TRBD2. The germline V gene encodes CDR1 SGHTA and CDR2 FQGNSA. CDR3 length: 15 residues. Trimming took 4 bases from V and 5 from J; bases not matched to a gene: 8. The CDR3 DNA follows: TGTGCCAGCAGCTCACCGGGACTAGCGAGACACGAGCAGTACTTC. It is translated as CASSSPGLARHEQYF.

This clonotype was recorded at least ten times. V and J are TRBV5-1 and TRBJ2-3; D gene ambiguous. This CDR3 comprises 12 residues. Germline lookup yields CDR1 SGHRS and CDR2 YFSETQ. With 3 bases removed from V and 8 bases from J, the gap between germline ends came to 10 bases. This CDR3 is CASSYGGVTQYF. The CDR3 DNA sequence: TGCGCCAGCAGCTACGGTGGTGTTACGCAGTATTTT.

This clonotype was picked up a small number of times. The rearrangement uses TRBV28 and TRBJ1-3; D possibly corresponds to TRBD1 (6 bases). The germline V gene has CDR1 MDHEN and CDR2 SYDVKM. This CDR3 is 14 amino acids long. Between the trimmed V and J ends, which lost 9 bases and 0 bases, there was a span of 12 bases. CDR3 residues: CASTDRNSGNTIYF. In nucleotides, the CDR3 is TGTGCCAGTACAGACAGGAACTCTGGAAACACCATATATTTT. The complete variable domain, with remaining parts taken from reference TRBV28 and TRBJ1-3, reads DVKVTQSSRYLVKRTGEKVFLECVQDMDHENMFWYRQDPGLGLRLIYFSYDVKMKEKGDIPEGYSVSREKKERFSLILESASTNQTSMYLCASTDRNSGNTIYFGEGSWLTVV.

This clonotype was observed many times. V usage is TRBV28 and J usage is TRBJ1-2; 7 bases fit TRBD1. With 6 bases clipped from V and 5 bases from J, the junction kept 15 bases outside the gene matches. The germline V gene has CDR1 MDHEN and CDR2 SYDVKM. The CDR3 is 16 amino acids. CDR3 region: CASSPTLGTDKYGYTF. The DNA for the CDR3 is TGTGCCAGCAGCCCGACCCTAGGGACAGACAAATATGGCTACACCTTC.

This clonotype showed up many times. The CDR3 DNA follows: TGTGCCAGCAGTTTTAATGTCAATCAGCCCCAGCATTTT. Translation gives CASSFNVNQPQHF. The chain combines TRBV12-3 or TRBV12-4 with TRBJ1-5; D is undetermined. The CDR3 extends over 13 amino acids. The germline V and J ends were trimmed by 3 bases and 3 bases, with 6 bases remaining between them.